A single sample gave rise to the 22 T cell receptor beta chains below, sequenced in a study of blood T cell repertoires in COVID-19. Clones were read by immunoSEQ multiplex PCR, and TCRdb kept only the in-frame ones, dropping some. Of approximately 160,000 clones listed, approximately 80% are singletons. The sequencing input was peripheral blood. These TCRs come from a woman in her fifties or sixties in a cohort sampled during active or convalescent COVID-19.

The rearrangement joins TRBV18 to TRBJ2-5, with 11 bases lining up with TRBD2. This CDR3 is built from 15 residues. V shed 4 bases, J shed 5 bases, and the junction held 6 bases outside the gene matches. Germline CDR1 is KGHSH and CDR2 is LQKENI. CDR3 bases: TGTGCCAGCTCACTCTCTAGCGGGGGGCGTGAGACCCAGTACTTC. This translates into CASSLSSGGRETQYF.

The CDR3 region is CASSARLAGGNEQFF. The CDR3 DNA reads as TGTGCCAGCAGCGCAAGACTAGCGGGGGGCAATGAGCAGTTCTTC. V gene TRBV11-2 combines with J gene TRBJ2-1; TRBD2 matches 13 bases. With V trimmed by 5 bases and J by 6 bases, 4 bases remained unmatched. Germline CDR1 reads SGHAT; CDR2 reads FQNNGV. CDR3 length equals 15 residues.

The V and J genes are TRBV7-2 and TRBJ1-2, with a tentative D call TRBD1 (5 bases). The CDR3 consists of 14 residues. Trimming left V 1 base short and J 4 bases short, with 10 bases between. CDR1 SGHTA and CDR2 FQGNSA come from the germline V gene. CDR3 residues: CASSLDWQGYGYTF. For the CDR3, the DNA is TGTGCCAGCAGCTTAGACTGGCAGGGCTATGGCTACACCTTC.

This clone was observed a handful of times. V usage is TRBV7-2 and J usage is TRBJ1-3; 8 bases are shared with TRBD1. Germline CDR1 reads SGHTA; CDR2 reads FQGNSA. CDR3 length: 16 amino acids. The V segment lost 5 bases and the J segment 0 bases; nucleotides outside the gene matches: 6. This CDR3 reads CASSPRQGLSGNTIYF. Written as DNA, the CDR3 is TGTGCCAGCAGCCCCCGACAGGGGCTCTCTGGAAACACCATATATTTT.

The rearrangement joins TRBV14 to TRBJ1-6; perhaps TRBD1 as D (5 bases). The CDR3 is 16 amino acids. The ends were cut back, 6 bases at V and 3 bases at J, with 15 bases in the middle. Germline-derived CDR1 and CDR2 are SGHDN and FVKESK. As DNA, the CDR3 is TGTGCCAGCAGTATGGGGGGGGGAAGCTATAATTCACCCCTCCACTTT. Its protein is CASSMGGGSYNSPLHF.

The chain employs TRBV7-5 and TRBJ1-2. TRBV7-5 constitutes a pseudogene. The CDR3 spans 14 residues. The CDR3 sequence is CARSFEGGDYGYTF. The DNA for the CDR3 is TGTGCCAGAAGCTTCGAGGGGGGGGACTATGGCTACACCTTC.

The chain links TRBV6-5 to TRBJ1-2; no clear D gene. CDR3 length: 14 amino acids. V was shortened by 7 bases and J by 9 bases, with 21 bases between the two germline ends. Germline CDR1 is MNHEY and CDR2 is SVGAGI. In DNA, the CDR3 is TGTGCCAGCAATACCGGAGAGCTGCATCAGAGCTACACCTTC. Translation: CASNTGELHQSYTF.

The rearrangement uses TRBV5-4 and TRBJ1-1; a possible D gene is TRBD1 (5 bases). The germline V gene encodes CDR1 SGHNT and CDR2 YYREEE (reference sequence). V was clipped by 4 bases and J by 1 base, with 8 bases between them. The CDR3 has 13 residues. The CDR3 spells CASSGGRNTEAFF. For the CDR3, the DNA is TGTGCCAGCAGCGGGGGGAGGAACACTGAAGCTTTCTTT.

V usage is TRBV18 and J usage is TRBJ1-2, with a tentative D call TRBD1 (6 bases). Trimming left V 4 bases short and J 6 bases short, with 12 bases between. Germline CDR1 is KGHSH and CDR2 is LQKENI. There are 13 residues in the CDR3. CDR3 nucleotide sequence: TGTGCCAGCTCACAACAGGGAACCGATGGCTACACCTTC. It specifies CASSQQGTDGYTF.

This chain links TRBV11-1 with TRBJ2-1; D gene unclear. Germline CDR1 and CDR2: SGHAT and FQDESV (reference sequence). The CDR3 runs 13 residues. The germline V and J ends were trimmed by 2 bases and 10 bases, with 12 bases remaining between them. The CDR3 region has the DNA TGTGCCAGCAGCTTAAGCCGGGTCGGGGAGCAGTTCTTC. Translation gives CASSLSRVGEQFF.

This rearrangement joins TRBV18 to TRBJ1-3; D remains ambiguous. The CDR3 loop spans 14 amino acids. Trimming shortened V by 6 bases and J by 0 bases, and 9 bases separated the two germline ends. Germline assignment: CDR1 KGHSH and CDR2 LQKENI. In DNA form, the CDR3 reads TGTGCCAGCTCCATACCCAGCTCTGGAAACACCATATATTTT. Amino acid sequence: CASSIPSSGNTIYF.

The chain carries TRBV7-9 and TRBJ2-6, with 10 bases matching TRBD1. The CDR3 runs to 17 residues. Germline CDR1 reads SEHNR; CDR2 reads FQNEAQ (reference sequence). V trimming: 4 bases; J trimming: 1 base; junction bases outside the gene matches: 4. CDR3 amino acids: CASSSGTGVSGANVLTF. The CDR3 DNA sequence: TGTGCCAGCAGCTCCGGGACAGGGGTGTCTGGGGCCAACGTCCTGACTTTC.

The genes are TRBV2 and TRBJ2-5, with TRBD2 matching 15 bases. This CDR3 contains 18 residues. Losses at the gene ends were 3 bases for V and 1 base for J; bases not matched to a gene: 6. Germline V gene lookup returns CDR1 SNHLY and CDR2 FYNNEI. CDR3: CASSDPGLAGGVQETQYF. Here the CDR3 DNA reads TGTGCCAGCAGTGATCCGGGACTAGCGGGGGGAGTCCAAGAGACCCAGTACTTC.

The gene calls are TRBV19 and TRBJ1-1; TRBD1 is a possible D gene (6 bases). This CDR3 region has 16 residues. Germline V gives CDR1 LNHDA, CDR2 SQIVND (reference sequence). V was cut by 2 bases and J by 4 bases, with 17 bases left in between. In DNA form, the CDR3 reads TGTGCCAGTAGTATATTTGGGGGCCAGAGGGCCACTGAAGCTTTCTTT. Its protein is CASSIFGGQRATEAFF.

For the CDR3, the DNA is TGTGCCACCAGTGAATACACAGATACGCAGTATTTT. Amino acids: CATSEYTDTQYF. This chain joins TRBV24-1 and TRBJ2-3; D is ambiguous. The CDR3 has 12 amino acids. Germline V gene sequence: CDR1 KGHDR, CDR2 SFDVKD. Trimming pared 4 bases from V and 2 bases from J, leaving 3 bases between.

The chain couples TRBV4-1 to TRBJ2-2; 7 positions agree with TRBD2. The CDR3 totals 16 residues. The germline V gene encodes CDR1 MGHRA and CDR2 YSYEKL. Losses at the gene ends were 0 bases for V and 2 bases for J; bases not matched to a gene: 3. The CDR3 is CASSQDLAVNTGELFF. The CDR3 nucleotides are TGCGCCAGCAGCCAAGATCTAGCGGTAAACACCGGGGAGCTGTTTTTT.

The DNA of the CDR3 is TGTGCCAGCAGCCTCGAGAGAAGTGGAGATACGCAGTATTTT. It translates to CASSLERSGDTQYF. The chain is built from TRBV6-5 and TRBJ2-3; D gene uncertain. From germline, CDR1 is MNHEY and CDR2 SVGAGI. There are 14 residues in the CDR3. Trimming cost V 6 bases and J 5 bases, with 15 bases left between them.

Regarding this clone: This sample includes further DNA sequences coding for the same CDR3. The chain couples TRBV5-1 to TRBJ2-1; D might be TRBD2 (7 bases). V was cut by 4 bases and J by 6 bases, with 17 bases left in between. CDR1 is SGHRS, CDR2 YFSETQ, per germline. There are 15 residues in the CDR3. The CDR3 protein is CASSIGTGGVNEQFF. CDR3 DNA: TGCGCCAGCAGCATCGGGACGGGGGGCGTCAATGAGCAGTTCTTC.

This clone was counted a single time. The chain combines TRBV11-3 with TRBJ2-7; 9 positions match TRBD1. With 5 bases clipped from V and 5 bases from J, the junction kept 7 bases outside the gene matches. Germline V CDR1 and CDR2: SGHNT, YENEEA. The CDR3 totals 14 residues. The CDR3 DNA reads as TGTGCCAGCAGCCTGGGACAGGGACGCGACGAGCAGTACTTC. Translated: CASSLGQGRDEQYF.

The rearrangement links TRBV3-1 (or the pseudogene TRBV3-2) to TRBJ1-6; 8 bases are shared with TRBD1. The V gene's germline CDR1 is LGHDT and CDR2 YNNKEL (reference sequence). V gave up 4 bases and J gave up 10 bases; unmatched junction bases: 0. The CDR3 covers 12 residues. DNA of the CDR3: TGTGCCAGCAGCCGACAGGGGTCACCCCTCCACTTT. Protein: CASSRQGSPLHF.

The V call is TRBV7-9, the J call TRBJ2-3, with 7 positions matching TRBD1. Germline assignment: CDR1 SEHNR and CDR2 FQNEAQ (reference sequence). Unmatched junction bases numbered 11, after V lost 5 bases and J lost 3 bases. This CDR3 region has 16 residues. The CDR3 DNA reads as TGTGCCAGCAGCCCTACTACAGGGGTTGGGACAGATACGCAGTATTTT. The encoded protein is CASSPTTGVGTDTQYF. Based on the CDR3 plus reference TRBV7-9 and TRBJ2-3, the full variable domain is DTGVSQNPRHKITKRGQNVTFRCDPISEHNRLYWYRQTLGQGPEFLTYFQNEAQLEKSRLLSDRFSAERPKGSFSTLEIQRTEQGDSAMYLCASSPTTGVGTDTQYFGPGTRLTVL.

The V call is TRBV7-8, the J call TRBJ2-2, with TRBD1 identical over 9 bases. The V gene's germline CDR1 is SGHVS and CDR2 FQNEAQ. V shed 4 bases and J 8 bases; nucleotides not matched to a gene: 8. There are 15 residues in the CDR3. CDR3: CASSSTGTGSGELFF. DNA of the CDR3: TGTGCCAGCAGCTCAACCGGGACAGGGTCTGGGGAGCTGTTTTTT.